The next 27 T cell receptor beta chains were all read from a single sample in a study of beta chain features in type 1 diabetes. The study's findings and limits: Within each of all four CD4+ subsets, Type 1 diabetes patients had TCRB CDR3s that were moderately but significantly shorter.

The entirety of the isolated RNA underwent reverse transcription, so expressed TCRB transcripts were sequenced. Generated by immunoSEQ multiplex PCR, the TCRdb table keeps only in-frame clones and is missing some. Of a few hundred thousand clones detected, approximately 24% appear once; the ten largest clones hold roughly 0.011%. Antigens for these TCRs are unknown. The sequenced sample consisted of naive CD4+ T cells from blood. The source of these receptors is a woman aged 25 to 39 with type 1 diabetes.

This chain uses TRBV6-5 with TRBJ1-5; tentatively, D is TRBD1 (5 bases). Germline values: CDR1 MNHEY, CDR2 SVGAGI. V was cut by 2 bases and J by 7 bases, with 12 bases left in between. The CDR3 length is 14 residues. In nucleotides, the CDR3 is TGTGCCAGCAGTTACCAGCAGGGCCAGCAGCCCCAGCATTTT. Its translation: CASSYQQGQQPQHF.

This chain uses TRBV30 with TRBJ1-5; 7 nucleotides agree with TRBD1. Germline CDR1 is GTSNPN and CDR2 is SVGIG (reference sequence). V shed 2 bases, J shed 5 bases, and the junction held 6 bases outside the gene matches. The CDR3 spans 14 residues. CDR3 sequence reads: CAWSHQTGHQPQHF. For the CDR3, the DNA is TGTGCCTGGAGTCACCAGACAGGGCATCAGCCCCAGCATTTT.

The rearrangement uses TRBV20-1 and TRBJ1-2; D is ambiguous. The CDR3 runs to 11 residues. CDR1 DFQATT and CDR2 SNEGSKA come from the germline V gene (reference sequence). With 7 bases removed from V and 1 base from J, the gap between germline ends came to 7 bases. The CDR3 loop is CSVEINYGYTF. In DNA, the CDR3 is TGCAGTGTGGAGATTAACTATGGCTACACCTTC.

The chain combines TRBV19 with TRBJ1-4, with D tentatively TRBD1 (5 bases). Germline assignment: CDR1 LNHDA and CDR2 SQIVND (reference sequence). V was pared by 5 bases and J by 3 bases, with 13 bases between. CDR3 size: 15 residues. CDR3 nucleotide sequence: TGTGCCAGTAGTCCAAGAGGAGGGGCTAATGAAAAACTGTTTTTT. This encodes CASSPRGGANEKLFF.

This clone was detected a few times. This sequence joins TRBV9 and TRBJ2-3; no definite D call. The CDR3 extends over 14 amino acids. Per the germline V gene, CDR1 is SGDLS and CDR2 is YYNGEE. V was clipped by 0 bases and J by 1 base, with 6 bases between them. Here the CDR3 reads CASSVDARTDTQYF. The CDR3 nucleotides read TGTGCCAGCAGCGTAGACGCGCGCACAGATACGCAGTATTTT.

The V call is TRBV5-1, the J call TRBJ2-7; 7 bases agree with TRBD1. The V gene end was trimmed by 3 bases and the J gene end by 2 bases; junction bases not matched to a gene: 5. Looked up from germline, CDR1 is SGHRS and CDR2 is YFSETQ. There are 14 residues in the CDR3. CDR3 in amino acids: CASSWGQPPYEQYF. CDR3 DNA sequence: TGCGCCAGCAGCTGGGGACAGCCTCCCTACGAGCAGTACTTC.

The chain joins TRBV6-5 to TRBJ1-5; D possibly corresponds to TRBD1 (6 bases). V was shortened by 0 bases and J by 2 bases, with 8 bases between the two germline ends. CDR3 length: 15 residues. Germline V gives CDR1 MNHEY, CDR2 SVGAGI. CDR3 sequence reads: CASSYSGQRNQPQHF. For the CDR3, the DNA is TGTGCCAGCAGTTACTCCGGACAGCGCAATCAGCCCCAGCATTTT.

Remarks on this clone: Other DNA sequences of this sample code for an identical CDR3. The V gene is TRBV29-1, the J gene TRBJ2-3; D not resolved. The ends were cut back, 4 bases at V and 0 bases at J, with 5 bases in the middle. The CDR3 length is 12 residues. Germline CDR1 is SQVTM and CDR2 is ANQGSEA. This CDR3 reads CSVGGSTDTQYF. As DNA, the CDR3 is TGCAGCGTTGGCGGAAGCACAGATACGCAGTATTTT.

The genes are TRBV5-4 and TRBJ1-2; the D is unclear. From germline, CDR1 is SGHNT and CDR2 YYREEE (reference sequence). The CDR3 covers 14 residues. Trimming cost V 1 base and J 5 bases, with 12 bases left between them. CDR3 residues: CASSLQMALYGYTF. CDR3 DNA sequence: TGTGCCAGCAGCTTGCAGATGGCCCTTTATGGCTACACCTTC. The whole variable domain, filled in from reference TRBV5-4 and TRBJ1-2, reads ETGVTQSPTHLIKTRGQQVTLRCSSQSGHNTVSWYQQALGQGPQFIFQYYREEENGRGNFPPRFSGLQFPNYSSELNVNALELDDSALYLCASSLQMALYGYTFGSGTRLTVV.

The chain carries TRBV23-1 and TRBJ1-5, with 7 positions matching TRBD1. TRBV23-1 is filed as an ORF, its function uncertain. With 0 bases clipped from V and 3 bases from J, the junction kept 8 bases outside the gene matches. This CDR3 spans 17 amino acids. The CDR3 loop is CASSQSFYDRVNQPQHF. CDR3 bases: TGCGCCAGCAGTCAATCATTCTACGACAGGGTCAATCAGCCCCAGCATTTT.

The chain joins TRBV29-1 to TRBJ1-2; the match to TRBD1 covers 9 bases. The CDR3 has 18 residues. Germline loops: CDR1 SQVTM, CDR2 ANQGSEA. With V trimmed by 0 bases and J by 7 bases, 18 bases remained unmatched. CDR3 in amino acids: CSVEDLRDRAARRGGYTF. The CDR3 DNA reads TGCAGCGTTGAAGATTTGAGGGACAGGGCGGCGCGGAGGGGTGGCTACACCTTC.

This sequence joins TRBV19 and TRBJ2-1, with TRBD2 identical over 9 bases. The trim removed 2 bases at V and 7 bases at J, leaving 6 bases unmatched. Looked up from germline, CDR1 is LNHDA and CDR2 is SQIVND (reference sequence). The CDR3 consists of 15 residues. This CDR3 reads CASSISSGSLNEQFF. CDR3 DNA: TGTGCCAGTAGTATAAGTAGCGGGAGTCTGAATGAGCAGTTCTTC.

The chain uses TRBV5-6 and TRBJ2-1; D uncertain. The ends were cut back, 1 base at V and 7 bases at J, with 6 bases in the middle. Germline values: CDR1 SGHDT, CDR2 YYEEEE. The CDR3 sequence is 12 residues long. CDR3 in amino acids: CASSLSVNEQFF. CDR3 in DNA: TGTGCCAGCAGCTTGTCGGTAAATGAGCAGTTCTTC.

This chain's CDR3 is CAIRRETGGAYEQYF. CDR3 sequence (DNA): TGTGCCATCCGGAGGGAGACAGGGGGAGCCTACGAGCAGTACTTC. The chain is built from TRBV10-3 and TRBJ2-7; 9 nucleotides match TRBD1. This CDR3 has 15 residues. Germline CDR1 reads ENHRY; CDR2 reads SYGVKD. Trimming at V came to 8 bases and at J to 2 bases, leaving 10 bases not matched to a gene.

This clone came up a few times. The chain has TRBV29-1 and TRBJ2-1; tentative D call: TRBD2 (5 bases). CDR3 size: 15 residues. Between the trimmed V and J ends, which lost 4 bases and 8 bases, there was a span of 21 bases. CDR1 and CDR2 from the germline V gene are SQVTM and ANQGSEA. The CDR3 loop is CSVGGGRLRSDEQFF. The CDR3 DNA is TGCAGCGTTGGTGGAGGACGGCTTAGATCGGATGAGCAGTTCTTC.

The chain combines TRBV29-1 with TRBJ2-3; perhaps TRBD2 as D (6 bases). Per germline, CDR1 SQVTM and CDR2 ANQGSEA. CDR3 length: 16 residues. Trimming took off 1 base at V and 0 bases at J, with 14 bases between the two ends. This CDR3 reads CSVEGGRLLSTDTQYF. In nucleotides, the CDR3 is TGCAGCGTTGAAGGGGGGAGGCTCTTAAGCACAGATACGCAGTATTTT.

J is TRBJ2-1 and V is TRBV27, with 14 bases that match TRBD2. V lost 5 bases to trimming and J lost 7 bases; unmatched junction nucleotides: 7. The germline CDR1 and CDR2 sequences are MNHEY and SMNVEV (reference sequence). The length of the CDR3 is 16 residues. Here the CDR3 reads CASSPWTSGRLNEQFF. The DNA for the CDR3 is TGTGCCAGCAGTCCGTGGACTAGCGGGAGGTTGAATGAGCAGTTCTTC.

This clone has more than one count but fewer than ten. The V gene is TRBV7-3, the J gene TRBJ2-2; the D gene is possibly TRBD2 (5 bases). Germline V gene data show CDR1 as SGHTA and CDR2 as FQGTGA. Trimming cost V 5 bases and J 6 bases, with 7 bases left between them. This CDR3 is built from 12 residues. Here the CDR3 reads CASSRGSGELFF. In DNA form, the CDR3 reads TGTGCCAGCAGCCGGGGTTCCGGGGAGCTGTTTTTT.

V is TRBV29-1 and J is TRBJ2-1; 10 nucleotides match TRBD2. CDR1 is SQVTM and CDR2 is ANQGSEA in the germline V gene. The CDR3 extends over 14 amino acids. V gave up 8 bases and J gave up 5 bases; unmatched junction bases: 9. This CDR3 is CSILASGRNNEQFF. CDR3 DNA sequence: TGCAGCATCCTGGCTAGCGGGAGAAACAATGAGCAGTTCTTC.

The sample holds a few counts of this clone. This chain joins TRBV28 and TRBJ2-7, with TRBD1 matching over 7 bases. The CDR3 totals 13 residues. The germline CDR1 and CDR2 sequences are MDHEN and SYDVKM. V was clipped by 5 bases and J by 3 bases; unmatched bases: 4. The CDR3 DNA sequence: TGTGCCAGCAGTCCGGGACAGAGCTACGAGCAGTACTTC. This encodes CASSPGQSYEQYF.

This clone appeared a few times. The chain combines TRBV28 with TRBJ2-1; 7 bases are a match to TRBD1. The CDR3 extends over 14 amino acids. CDR1 and CDR2 (germline): MDHEN, SYDVKM. The J segment lost 9 bases and the V segment lost 3 bases, leaving 8 bases of the junction unmatched. The CDR3 region is CASSFTRGLGEQFF. The DNA of the CDR3 is TGTGCCAGCAGTTTTACGAGGGGGCTCGGTGAGCAGTTCTTC.

This clone has more than one count but fewer than ten. The chain uses TRBV14 and TRBJ2-5; 10 positions agree with TRBD2. Germline V CDR1 and CDR2: SGHDN, FVKESK. V shed 3 bases, J shed 5 bases, and the junction held 6 bases outside the gene matches. There are 15 residues in the CDR3. As DNA, the CDR3 is TGTGCCAGCAGCCAGCAACTAGCGGGAACGGAGACCCAGTACTTC. Its protein product is CASSQQLAGTETQYF.

This clone was detected a few times. The rearrangement uses TRBV28 and TRBJ2-4, with D perhaps matching TRBD2 (6 bases). Germline V gene lookup returns CDR1 MDHEN and CDR2 SYDVKM. CDR3 length equals 12 residues. V lost 6 bases and J lost 7, with 10 bases in between. The CDR3 sequence: CASSAGSNIQYF. DNA of the CDR3: TGTGCCAGCAGCGCGGGGTCCAACATTCAGTACTTC.

The chain couples TRBV7-2 to TRBJ1-2, with 7 bases matching TRBD1. Trimming cost V 3 bases and J 7 bases; bases outside gene matches: 8. From germline, CDR1 is SGHTA and CDR2 FQGNSA. The CDR3 is made up of 14 amino acids. The CDR3 nucleotides are TGTGCCAGCAGCTTTACAGGGGCGGAAGGTGGCTACACCTTC. Translating it yields CASSFTGAEGGYTF. The full variable domain, in which reference TRBV7-2 and TRBJ1-2 provide the parts outside the CDR3, is GAGVSQSPSNKVTEKGKDVELRCDPISGHTALYWYRQSLGQGLEFLIYFQGNSAPDKSGLPSDRFSAERTGGSVSTLTIQRTQQEDSAVYLCASSFTGAEGGYTFGSGTRLTVV.

This clone occurred a few times. The chain carries TRBV29-1 and TRBJ1-2, with TRBD1 matching over 10 bases. The V and J ends lost 2 bases and 7 bases, in that order; junction bases with no gene match: 7. This CDR3 spans 14 amino acids. Germline assignment: CDR1 SQVTM and CDR2 ANQGSEA. In DNA, the CDR3 is TGCAGCGTTGAACGAGGGACAGGGGTGGGTGGCTACACCTTC. As protein: CSVERGTGVGGYTF.

This clone has more than one count but fewer than ten. The CDR3 sequence: CASSLAGPRTEAFF. The CDR3 DNA reads as TGTGCCAGCAGTCTGGCAGGGCCACGCACTGAAGCTTTCTTT. The rearrangement uses TRBV2 and TRBJ1-1; TRBD1 is a possible D gene (5 bases). The V gene's germline CDR1 is SNHLY and CDR2 FYNNEI. The CDR3 extends over 14 amino acids. V was cut by 5 bases and J by 4 bases, with 14 bases left in between.

This clone was counted a few times. V gene TRBV11-2 combines with J gene TRBJ1-4; 7 bases map to TRBD1. CDR1 and CDR2 from the germline V gene are SGHAT and FQNNGV. Unmatched junction bases numbered 10, after V lost 5 bases and J lost 10 bases. The CDR3 extends over 14 amino acids. The CDR3 DNA reads TGTGCCAGCAGCCCGACAACAGGGGATGGAAAACTGTTTTTT. This encodes CASSPTTGDGKLFF.